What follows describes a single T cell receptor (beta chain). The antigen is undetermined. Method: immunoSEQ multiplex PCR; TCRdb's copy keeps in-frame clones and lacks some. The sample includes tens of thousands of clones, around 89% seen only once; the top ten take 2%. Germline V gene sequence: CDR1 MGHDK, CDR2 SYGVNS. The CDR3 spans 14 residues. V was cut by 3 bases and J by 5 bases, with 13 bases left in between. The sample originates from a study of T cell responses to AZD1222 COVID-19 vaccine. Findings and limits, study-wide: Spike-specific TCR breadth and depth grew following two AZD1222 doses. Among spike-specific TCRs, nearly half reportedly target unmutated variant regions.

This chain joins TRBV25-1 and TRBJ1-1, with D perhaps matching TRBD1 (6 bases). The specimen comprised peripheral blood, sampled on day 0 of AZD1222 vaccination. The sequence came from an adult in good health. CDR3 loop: CASSEPGAKTEAFF. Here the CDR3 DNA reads TGTGCCAGCAGTGAGCCAGGGGCGAAAACTGAAGCTTTCTTT.